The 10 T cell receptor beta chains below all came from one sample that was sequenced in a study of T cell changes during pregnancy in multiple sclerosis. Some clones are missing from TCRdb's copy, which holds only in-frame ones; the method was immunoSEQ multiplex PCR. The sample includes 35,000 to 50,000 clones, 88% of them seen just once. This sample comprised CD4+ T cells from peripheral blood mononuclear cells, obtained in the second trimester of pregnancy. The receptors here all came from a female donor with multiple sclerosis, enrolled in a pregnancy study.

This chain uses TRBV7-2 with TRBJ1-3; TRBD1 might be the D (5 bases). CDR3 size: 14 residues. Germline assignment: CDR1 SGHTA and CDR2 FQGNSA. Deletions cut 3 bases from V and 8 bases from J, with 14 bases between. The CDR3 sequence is CASSFRAALDTIYF. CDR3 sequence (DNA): TGTGCCAGCAGCTTCAGGGCAGCCCTGGACACCATATATTTT.

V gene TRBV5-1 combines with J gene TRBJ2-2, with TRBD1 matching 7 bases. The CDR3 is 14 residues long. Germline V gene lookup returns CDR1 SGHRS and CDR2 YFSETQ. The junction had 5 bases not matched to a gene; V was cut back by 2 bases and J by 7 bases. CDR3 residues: CASSLDRADGELFF. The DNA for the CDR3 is TGCGCCAGCAGCTTAGACAGGGCGGACGGGGAGCTGTTTTTT. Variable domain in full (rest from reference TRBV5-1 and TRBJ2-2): KAGVTQTPRYLIKTRGQQVTLSCSPISGHRSVSWYQQTPGQGLQFLFEYFSETQRNKGNFPGRFSGRQFSNSRSEMNVSTLELGDSALYLCASSLDRADGELFFGEGSRLTVL.

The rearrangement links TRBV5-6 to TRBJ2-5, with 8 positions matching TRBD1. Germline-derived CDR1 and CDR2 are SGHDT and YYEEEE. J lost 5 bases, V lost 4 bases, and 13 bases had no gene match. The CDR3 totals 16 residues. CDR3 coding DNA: TGTGCCAGCAGCCTGGGGGTCGGACAGGGTATGGAGACCCAGTACTTC. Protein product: CASSLGVGQGMETQYF.

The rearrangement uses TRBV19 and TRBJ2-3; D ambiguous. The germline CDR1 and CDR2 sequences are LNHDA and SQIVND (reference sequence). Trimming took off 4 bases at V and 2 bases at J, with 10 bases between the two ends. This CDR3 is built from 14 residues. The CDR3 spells CASSSGPATDTQYF. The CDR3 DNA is TGTGCCAGTAGTAGTGGGCCAGCCACAGATACGCAGTATTTT.

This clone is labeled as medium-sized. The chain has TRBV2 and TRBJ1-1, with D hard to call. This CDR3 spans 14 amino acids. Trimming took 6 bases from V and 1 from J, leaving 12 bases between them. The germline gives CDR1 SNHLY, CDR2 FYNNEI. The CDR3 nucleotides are TGTGCCAGCAGACAACGAGGAAAGAACACTGAAGCTTTCTTT. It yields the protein CASRQRGKNTEAFF.

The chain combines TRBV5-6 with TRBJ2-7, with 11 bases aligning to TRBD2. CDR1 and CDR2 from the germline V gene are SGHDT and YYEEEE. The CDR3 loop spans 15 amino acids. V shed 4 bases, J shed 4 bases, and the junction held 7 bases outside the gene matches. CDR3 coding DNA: TGTGCCAGCAGCCCCCTAGCGGGAGGAAAATACGAGCAGTACTTC. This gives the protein CASSPLAGGKYEQYF.

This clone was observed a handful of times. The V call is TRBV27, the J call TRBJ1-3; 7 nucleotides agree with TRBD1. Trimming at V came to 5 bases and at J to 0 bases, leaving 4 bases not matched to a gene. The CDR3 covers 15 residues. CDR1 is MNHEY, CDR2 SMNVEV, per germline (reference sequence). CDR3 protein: CASSRTGYSGNTIYF. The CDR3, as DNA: TGTGCCAGCAGTCGGACAGGATACTCTGGAAACACCATATATTTT.

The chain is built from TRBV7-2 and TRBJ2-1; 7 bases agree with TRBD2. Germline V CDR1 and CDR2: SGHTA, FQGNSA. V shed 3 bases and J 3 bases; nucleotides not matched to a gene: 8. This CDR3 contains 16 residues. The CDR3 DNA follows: TGTGCCAGCAGCTTGAGCGGGACTCATATCTACAATGAGCAGTTCTTC. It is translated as CASSLSGTHIYNEQFF.

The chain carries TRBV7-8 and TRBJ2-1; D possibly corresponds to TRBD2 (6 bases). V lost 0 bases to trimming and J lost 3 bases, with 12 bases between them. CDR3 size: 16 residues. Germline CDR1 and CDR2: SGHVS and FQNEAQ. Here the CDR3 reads CASSLARGNDYNEQFF. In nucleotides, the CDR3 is TGTGCCAGCAGCTTAGCTCGCGGGAATGACTACAATGAGCAGTTCTTC.

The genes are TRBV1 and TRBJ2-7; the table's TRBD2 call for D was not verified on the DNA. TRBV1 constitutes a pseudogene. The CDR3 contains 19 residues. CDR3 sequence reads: CTSSQGWTNSGELSYEQYF. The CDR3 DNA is TGCACCAGCAGCCAAGGGTGGACGAATAGCGGGGAGCTATCCTACGAGCAGTACTTC.